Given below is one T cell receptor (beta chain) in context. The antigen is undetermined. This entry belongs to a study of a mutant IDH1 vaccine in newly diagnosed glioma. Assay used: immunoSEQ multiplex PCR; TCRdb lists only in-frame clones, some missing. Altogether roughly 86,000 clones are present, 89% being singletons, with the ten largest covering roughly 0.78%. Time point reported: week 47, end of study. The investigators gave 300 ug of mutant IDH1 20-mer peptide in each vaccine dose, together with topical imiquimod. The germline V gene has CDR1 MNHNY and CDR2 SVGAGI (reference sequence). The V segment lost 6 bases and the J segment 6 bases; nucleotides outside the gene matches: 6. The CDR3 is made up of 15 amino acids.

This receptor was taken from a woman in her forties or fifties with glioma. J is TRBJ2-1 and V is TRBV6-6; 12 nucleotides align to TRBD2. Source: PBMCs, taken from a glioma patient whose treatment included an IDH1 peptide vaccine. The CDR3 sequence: CASRGGTSGLNEQFF. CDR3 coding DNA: TGTGCCAGCAGAGGGGGGACTAGCGGGCTCAATGAGCAGTTCTTC.